The clone carrying this TCR beta chain was detected many times. As yet, its antigen is unknown. The entry originates in a study of CD8 T cells in ankylosing spondylitis. Study observations and caveats: A motif of fewer than ten highly homologous TCR beta variants was seen as apparently characteristic of ankylosing spondylitis blood. Some of these motif variants have turned up before, in reports on reactive arthritis synovial fluid and blood.

TCRdb analysed the 5' RACE reads with MiXCR anew, one entry per CDR3 protein. Of roughly 240,000 distinct CDR3 sequences in the sample, 8% to 10% were seen once. CDR1 ENHRY and CDR2 SYGVKD come from the germline V gene. The CDR3 length is 14 residues. Trimming stripped 8 bases from V and 1 base from J, with 13 bases between. V is TRBV10-3 and J is TRBJ2-3; D might be TRBD2 (5 bases). Sequenced: blood, either unsorted or a sorted T cell fraction (not recorded which). The receptor comes from a female donor with ankylosing spondylitis or in good health (not recorded which). CDR3 sequence: CAIRWESGTDTQYF. The CDR3 region has the DNA TGTGCCATCCGGTGGGAGTCGGGCACAGATACGCAGTATTTT.